Below are 20 T cell receptor beta chains sequenced from a single sample in a study of shared clonotypes between healthy human individuals (dated by TCRdb to the early 2020s). The library was obtained by the immunoSEQ multiplex PCR assay. The table comes from immuneACCESS by way of TCRdb, which keeps in-frame sequences with V and J called. Part of the clones is missing from these tables; in studies checked, under half for an unresolved V gene and the rest for unknown reasons. The sample table lists 450,000 to 600,000 clones, around 80% of them with a count of one. The ten biggest clones cover 9.5% to 15% of the sample. The sequenced sample was PBMCs. The receptors come from a woman aged 40 to 50 in good health. Some clones in this sample may be carry-over from other donors' samples.

This clone appeared a few times. The J gene is TRBJ2-2, the V gene TRBV28, with 8 bases matching TRBD2. Germline values: CDR1 MDHEN, CDR2 SYDVKM. The CDR3 totals 15 residues. The V and J ends lost 2 bases and 2 bases, in that order; junction bases with no gene match: 1. The CDR3: CASSLSGRNTGELFF. The CDR3, as DNA: TGTGCCAGCAGTTTAAGCGGGAGAAACACCGGGGAGCTGTTTTTT.

This chain connects TRBV9 to TRBJ2-1, with 10 bases lining up with TRBD2. V gave up 3 bases and J gave up 6 bases; unmatched junction bases: 6. Germline CDR1 is SGDLS and CDR2 is YYNGEE. The CDR3 loop spans 15 amino acids. Here the CDR3 DNA reads TGTGCCAGCAGCGCGGGACTAGCGAACCTCAATGAGCAGTTCTTC. Protein: CASSAGLANLNEQFF.

The chain joins TRBV7-9 to TRBJ1-1, with TRBD1 as a possible D gene (6 bases). Per the germline V gene, CDR1 is SEHNR and CDR2 is FQNEAQ (reference sequence). Trimming pared 7 bases from V and 1 base from J, leaving 22 bases between. This CDR3 contains 17 residues. This CDR3 reads CASTGAGQPKKNTEAFF. DNA for the CDR3: TGTGCCAGCACCGGGGCTGGACAGCCTAAAAAGAACACTGAAGCTTTCTTT.

The chain has TRBV7-9 and TRBJ2-1; the D is unclear. V gave up 1 base and J gave up 5 bases, with 6 bases separating them. The germline V gene encodes CDR1 SEHNR and CDR2 FQNEAQ (reference sequence). The CDR3 length is 13 residues. DNA of the CDR3: TGTGCCAGCAGCTTAGAGGGAAACAATGAGCAGTTCTTC. Translation gives CASSLEGNNEQFF.

J is TRBJ2-2 and V is TRBV11-2; possibly TRBD1 for D (5 bases). The CDR3 has 15 residues. The V end was cut by 7 bases, the J end by 1 base, with 13 bases between. Germline CDR1 reads SGHAT; CDR2 reads FQNNGV. In DNA form, the CDR3 reads TGTGCCAGCAACCGACAGCCGATGAACACCGGGGAGCTGTTTTTT. Translating gives CASNRQPMNTGELFF. Drawing the rest from reference TRBV11-2 and TRBJ2-2, the complete variable domain is EAGVAQSPRYKIIEKRQSVAFWCNPISGHATLYWYQQILGQGPKLLIQFQNNGVVDDSQLPKDRFSAERLKGVDSTLKIQPAKLEDSAVYLCASNRQPMNTGELFFGEGSRLTVL.

The rearrangement joins TRBV2 to TRBJ2-3; D is undetermined. The V gene's germline CDR1 is SNHLY and CDR2 FYNNEI. There are 16 residues in the CDR3. V lost 1 base and J lost 0, with 11 bases in between. In DNA form, the CDR3 reads TGTGCCAGCAGTGAAGGCACAATCCCTAGCACAGATACGCAGTATTTT. The encoded protein is CASSEGTIPSTDTQYF.

The J gene is TRBJ1-1, the V gene TRBV28, with D unresolved. Trimming took off 8 bases at V and 9 bases at J, with 16 bases between the two ends. The V gene's germline CDR1 is MDHEN and CDR2 SYDVKM. The CDR3 sequence is 12 residues long. This chain's CDR3 is CASGSGLLQAFF. The CDR3 nucleotides read TGTGCCAGCGGAAGTGGGTTGCTTCAAGCTTTCTTT. Full variable domain (missing parts from reference TRBV28 and TRBJ1-1): DVKVTQSSRYLVKRTGEKVFLECVQDMDHENMFWYRQDPGLGLRLIYFSYDVKMKEKGDIPEGYSVSREKKERFSLILESASTNQTSMYLCASGSGLLQAFFGQGTRLTVV.

V is TRBV5-6 and J is TRBJ1-3, with a possible D match to TRBD1 (5 bases). This CDR3 comprises 15 residues. The V gene lost 4 bases and the J gene lost 0 bases, with 11 bases spanning the gap. Germline V gene sequence: CDR1 SGHDT, CDR2 YYEEEE. The CDR3 spells CASSPGVDSGNTIYF. In nucleotides, the CDR3 is TGTGCCAGCAGCCCGGGGGTTGACTCTGGAAACACCATATATTTT.

Notes on this clone: At the DNA level, this CDR3 is encoded by other sequences in the same sample as well. The chain recombines TRBV20-1 with TRBJ2-2, with D hard to call. V lost 4 bases and J lost 8, with 8 bases in between. Germline CDR1 DFQATT, CDR2 SNEGSKA (reference sequence). This CDR3 comprises 11 residues. CDR3 sequence: CSANPPGELFF. The DNA for the CDR3 is TGCAGTGCTAATCCCCCAGGGGAGCTGTTTTTT.

This rearrangement joins TRBV19 to TRBJ2-3; tentative D call: TRBD2 (5 bases). There are 15 residues in the CDR3. V was shortened by 3 bases and J by 0 bases, with 10 bases between the two germline ends. Germline V gene lookup returns CDR1 LNHDA and CDR2 SQIVND (reference sequence). Here the CDR3 reads CASSIAGSSTDTQYF. The CDR3 nucleotides are TGTGCCAGTAGTATCGCGGGTTCCAGCACAGATACGCAGTATTTT.

The J gene is TRBJ2-7, the V gene TRBV4-2, with D possibly being TRBD1 (6 bases). Germline V gene sequence: CDR1 LGHNA, CDR2 YNFKEQ. V lost 1 base, J lost 2 bases, and 15 bases lay in between. The CDR3 length is 16 residues. DNA of the CDR3: TGTGCCAGCAGCCAAGGGGGGCTGAACAGGGCCTACGAGCAGTACTTC. This sequence encodes CASSQGGLNRAYEQYF.

J is TRBJ2-2 and V is TRBV4-1; D remains ambiguous. The CDR3 spans 14 residues. Looked up from germline, CDR1 is MGHRA and CDR2 is YSYEKL. V dropped 1 base and J dropped 3 bases, with 6 bases sitting between them. The CDR3 sequence: CASSQVVDTGELFF. As DNA, the CDR3 is TGCGCCAGCAGCCAAGTAGTTGACACCGGGGAGCTGTTTTTT.

The genes are TRBV7-9 and TRBJ1-5; weak D call: TRBD1 (6 bases). CDR1 and CDR2 from the germline V gene are SEHNR and FQNEAQ (reference sequence). CDR3 length: 14 residues. V shed 5 bases and J shed 6 bases, with 14 bases lying between them. CDR3 DNA: TGTGCCAGCAGCCCTAATGGGGGCGGTCAGCCCCAGCATTTT. It specifies CASSPNGGGQPQHF.

This clone was recorded once. The chain links TRBV7-2 to TRBJ2-3; maybe TRBD1 (6 bases). Germline CDR1 reads SGHTA; CDR2 reads FQGNSA. The V end lost 4 bases, the J end lost 6 bases, and 8 bases lay between the germline ends. The length of the CDR3 is 12 residues. The CDR3 bases are TGTGCCAGCAGCTCCCAGGGGGATACGCAGTATTTT. It encodes CASSSQGDTQYF.

The J gene is TRBJ2-5, the V gene TRBV30, with 9 bases lining up with TRBD1. J gave up 4 bases and V 5 bases, and 5 bases lay outside the gene matches. This CDR3 region has 13 residues. CDR1 and CDR2 (germline): GTSNPN, SVGIG (reference sequence). CDR3 protein: CAWRGQGPETQYF. The CDR3 DNA reads as TGTGCCTGGCGGGGACAGGGCCCAGAGACCCAGTACTTC.

This clone was observed at least ten times. The V and J genes are TRBV7-8 and TRBJ1-4, with D possibly TRBD1 on 6 matching bases. Trimming shortened V by 3 bases and J by 3 bases, and 14 bases separated the two germline ends. CDR1 and CDR2 (germline): SGHVS, FQNEAQ. The CDR3 has 16 amino acids. The CDR3 spells CASSLGAGRANEKLFF. The CDR3 region has the DNA TGTGCCAGCAGCTTGGGGGCAGGGAGGGCTAATGAAAAACTGTTTTTT.

The chain combines TRBV14 with TRBJ2-7; 10 positions match TRBD2. V lost 1 base and J lost 7; bases outside the gene matches: 7. The length of the CDR3 is 15 residues. Germline lookup yields CDR1 SGHDN and CDR2 FVKESK. The CDR3 loop is CASSQVKGLAREQYF. The DNA of the CDR3 is TGTGCCAGCAGCCAAGTCAAGGGACTAGCGAGGGAGCAGTACTTC.

This clone was found many times. This chain links TRBV6-1 with TRBJ1-2; D perhaps matches TRBD1 (5 bases). The CDR3 length is 15 residues. Per germline, CDR1 MNHNS and CDR2 SASEGT. V was pared by 7 bases and J by 0 bases, with 15 bases between. The CDR3 loop reads CASTPTDYANYGYTF. DNA of the CDR3: TGTGCCAGCACCCCGACAGACTATGCTAACTATGGCTACACCTTC.

The chain uses TRBV11-2 and TRBJ1-2; TRBD1 matches at 8 bases. The trim removed 10 bases at V and 4 bases at J, leaving 5 bases unmatched. The germline V gene has CDR1 SGHAT and CDR2 FQNNGV. This CDR3 has 12 amino acids. The CDR3 reads CATADRGYGYTF. The CDR3 nucleotides are TGTGCCACCGCTGACAGGGGCTATGGCTACACCTTC.

The genes are TRBV9 and TRBJ2-3, with 7 nucleotides matching TRBD2. V dropped 4 bases and J dropped 0; count of bases not matched to a gene: 5. The germline CDR1 and CDR2 sequences are SGDLS and YYNGEE. The CDR3 contains 15 residues. In nucleotides, the CDR3 is TGTGCCAGCAGCTCACGAGCGGGAAGCACAGATACGCAGTATTTT. Protein product: CASSSRAGSTDTQYF.